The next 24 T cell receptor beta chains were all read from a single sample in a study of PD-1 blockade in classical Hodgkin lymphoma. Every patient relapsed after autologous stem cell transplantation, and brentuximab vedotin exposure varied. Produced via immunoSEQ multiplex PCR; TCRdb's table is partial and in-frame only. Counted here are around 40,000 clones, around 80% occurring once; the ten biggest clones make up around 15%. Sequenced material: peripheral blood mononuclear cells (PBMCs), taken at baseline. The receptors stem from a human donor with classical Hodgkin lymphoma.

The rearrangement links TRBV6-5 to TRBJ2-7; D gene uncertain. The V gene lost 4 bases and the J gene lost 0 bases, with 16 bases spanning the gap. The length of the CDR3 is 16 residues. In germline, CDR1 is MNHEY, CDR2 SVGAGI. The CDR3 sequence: CASSFRSGPTSYEQYF. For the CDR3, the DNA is TGTGCCAGCAGTTTCCGCTCCGGGCCTACCTCCTACGAGCAGTACTTC.

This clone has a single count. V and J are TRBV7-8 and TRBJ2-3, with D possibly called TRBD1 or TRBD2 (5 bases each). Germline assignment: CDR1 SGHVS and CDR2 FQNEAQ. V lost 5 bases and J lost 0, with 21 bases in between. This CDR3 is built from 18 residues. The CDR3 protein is CASSTPQRGPSSTDTQYF. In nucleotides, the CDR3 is TGTGCCAGCAGCACGCCTCAGAGGGGCCCTTCTAGCACAGATACGCAGTATTTT.

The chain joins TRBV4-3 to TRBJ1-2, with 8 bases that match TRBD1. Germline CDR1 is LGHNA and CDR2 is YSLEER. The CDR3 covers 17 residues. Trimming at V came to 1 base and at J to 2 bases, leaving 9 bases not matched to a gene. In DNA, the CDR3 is TGCGCCAGCAGCCAAGCCCTGGACAGGGAGAGGAACTATGGCTACACCTTC. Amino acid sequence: CASSQALDRERNYGYTF.

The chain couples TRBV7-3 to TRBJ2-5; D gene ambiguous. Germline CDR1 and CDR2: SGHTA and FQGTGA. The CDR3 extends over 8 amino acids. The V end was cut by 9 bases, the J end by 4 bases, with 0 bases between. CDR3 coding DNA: TGTGCCAGAGAGACCCAGTACTTC. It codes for CARETQYF.

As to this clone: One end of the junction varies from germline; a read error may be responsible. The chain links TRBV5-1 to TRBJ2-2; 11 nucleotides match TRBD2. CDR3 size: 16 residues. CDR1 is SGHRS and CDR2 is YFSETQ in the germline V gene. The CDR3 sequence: CASGLALAGVTGELFF. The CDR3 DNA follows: TGCGCCAGCGGCTTGGCACTAGCGGGGGTCACCGGGGAGCTGTTTTTT. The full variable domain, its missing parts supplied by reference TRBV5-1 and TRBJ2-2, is KAGVTQTPRYLIKTRGQQVTLSCSPISGHRSVSWYQQTPGQGLQFLFEYFSETQRNKGNFPGRFSGRQFSNSRSEMNVSTLELGDSALYLCASGLALAGVTGELFFGEGSRLTVL.

CDR3 bases: TGTGCCAGCTCACCACAGGGACAGGGGAGGGCAGATACGCAGTATTTT. Amino acids: CASSPQGQGRADTQYF. V usage is TRBV18 and J usage is TRBJ2-3, with 10 bases fitting TRBD1. After removal of 1 base from V and 4 bases from J, the junction contained 5 bases not matched to a gene. The V gene's germline CDR1 is KGHSH and CDR2 LQKENI. CDR3 size: 16 residues.

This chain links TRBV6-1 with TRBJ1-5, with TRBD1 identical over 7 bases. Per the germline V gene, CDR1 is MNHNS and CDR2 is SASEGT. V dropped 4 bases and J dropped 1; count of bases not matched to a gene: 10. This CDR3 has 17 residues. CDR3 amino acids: CASSVPYRGFSNQPQHF. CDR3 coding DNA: TGTGCCAGCAGTGTCCCTTACAGGGGCTTCAGCAATCAGCCCCAGCATTTT.

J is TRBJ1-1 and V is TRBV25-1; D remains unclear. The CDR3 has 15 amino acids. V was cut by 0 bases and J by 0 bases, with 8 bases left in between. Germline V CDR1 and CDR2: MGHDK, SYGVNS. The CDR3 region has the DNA TGTGCCAGCAGTGAATATGCGGGAGTGAACACTGAAGCTTTCTTT. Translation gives CASSEYAGVNTEAFF. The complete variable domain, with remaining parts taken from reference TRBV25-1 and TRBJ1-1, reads EADIYQTPRYLVIGTGKKITLECSQTMGHDKMYWYQQDPGMELHLIHYSYGVNSTEKGDLSSESTVSRIRTEHFPLTLESARPSHTSQYLCASSEYAGVNTEAFFGQGTRLTVV.

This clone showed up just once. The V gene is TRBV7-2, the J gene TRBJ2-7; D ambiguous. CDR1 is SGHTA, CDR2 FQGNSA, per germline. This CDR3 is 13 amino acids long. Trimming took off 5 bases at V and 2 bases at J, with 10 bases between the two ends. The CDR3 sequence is CASSPPGPYEQYF. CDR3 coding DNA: TGTGCCAGCAGCCCCCCAGGCCCCTACGAGCAGTACTTC.

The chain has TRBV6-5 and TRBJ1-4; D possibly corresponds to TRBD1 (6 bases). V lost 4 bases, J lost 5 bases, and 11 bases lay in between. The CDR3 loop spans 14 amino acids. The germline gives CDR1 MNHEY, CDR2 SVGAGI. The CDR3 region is CASSSRGGNEKLFF. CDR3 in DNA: TGTGCCAGCAGTTCAAGGGGGGGAAATGAAAAACTGTTTTTT.

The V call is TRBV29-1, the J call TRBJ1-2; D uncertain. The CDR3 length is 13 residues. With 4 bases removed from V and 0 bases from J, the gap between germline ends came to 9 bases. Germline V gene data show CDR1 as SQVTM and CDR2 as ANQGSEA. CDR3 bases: TGCAGCGTTGTAGTTCCAACTAACTATGGCTACACCTTC. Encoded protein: CSVVVPTNYGYTF.

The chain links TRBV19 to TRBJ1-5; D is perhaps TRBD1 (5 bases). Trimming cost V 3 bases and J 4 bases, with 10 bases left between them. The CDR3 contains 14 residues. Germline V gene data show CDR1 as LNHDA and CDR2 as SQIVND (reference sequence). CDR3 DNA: TGTGCCAGTAGTATGAATGAGGGGAATCAGCCCCAGCATTTT. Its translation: CASSMNEGNQPQHF.

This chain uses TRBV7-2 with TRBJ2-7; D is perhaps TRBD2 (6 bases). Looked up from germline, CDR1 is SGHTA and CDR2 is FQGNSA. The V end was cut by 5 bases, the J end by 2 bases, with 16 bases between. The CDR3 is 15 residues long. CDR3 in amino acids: CASSAGLLRAYEQYF. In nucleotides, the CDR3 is TGTGCCAGCAGCGCGGGACTCCTCAGGGCCTACGAGCAGTACTTC.

The CDR3 sequence is CASSLTSGGSQETQYF. DNA for the CDR3: TGCGCCAGCAGCCTGACTAGCGGGGGGTCTCAAGAGACCCAGTACTTC. This chain links TRBV4-1 with TRBJ2-5; TRBD2 aligns across 13 bases. V gave up 4 bases and J gave up 2 bases; unmatched junction bases: 4. Germline V CDR1 and CDR2: MGHRA, YSYEKL. This CDR3 is 16 amino acids long.

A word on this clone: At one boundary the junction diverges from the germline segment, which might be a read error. For the CDR3, the DNA is TGTGCCATCAGTGAGGGGGACAGGTCCTACACCTTC. This translates into CAISEGDRSYTF. The rearrangement uses TRBV6-5 and TRBJ1-2, with 8 bases that match TRBD1. The CDR3 spans 12 residues. Germline assignment: CDR1 MNHEY and CDR2 SVGAGI.

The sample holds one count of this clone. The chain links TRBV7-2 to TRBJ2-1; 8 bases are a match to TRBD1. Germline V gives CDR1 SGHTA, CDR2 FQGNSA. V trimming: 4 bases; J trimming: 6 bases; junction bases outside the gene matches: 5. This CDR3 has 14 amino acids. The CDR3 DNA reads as TGTGCCAGCAGCTCCCCCACAGGGGGCAATGAGCAGTTCTTC. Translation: CASSSPTGGNEQFF.

The DNA for the CDR3 is TGTGCCAGCAGTTGGGGGGGGAGACCAGATACGCAGTATTTT. Translating it yields CASSWGGRPDTQYF. The gene calls are TRBV27 and TRBJ2-3; 7 nucleotides agree with TRBD2. With 4 bases clipped from V and 4 bases from J, the junction kept 5 bases outside the gene matches. The CDR3 length is 14 residues. CDR1 and CDR2 from the germline V gene are MNHEY and SMNVEV (reference sequence).

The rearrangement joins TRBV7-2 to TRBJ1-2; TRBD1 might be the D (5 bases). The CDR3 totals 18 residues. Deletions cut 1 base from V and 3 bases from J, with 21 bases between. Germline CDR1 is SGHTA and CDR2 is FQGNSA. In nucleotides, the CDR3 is TGTGCCAGCAGCTTAGTTCTCCCGGGGCAGGAGGGCGACTATGGCTACACCTTC. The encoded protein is CASSLVLPGQEGDYGYTF.

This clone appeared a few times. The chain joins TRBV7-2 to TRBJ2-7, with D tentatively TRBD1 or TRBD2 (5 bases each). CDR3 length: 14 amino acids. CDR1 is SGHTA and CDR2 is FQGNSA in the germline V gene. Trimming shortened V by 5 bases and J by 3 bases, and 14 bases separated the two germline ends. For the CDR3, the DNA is TGTGCCAGCAGCCAGGGACGGCGGCTCTACGAGCAGTACTTC. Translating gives CASSQGRRLYEQYF.

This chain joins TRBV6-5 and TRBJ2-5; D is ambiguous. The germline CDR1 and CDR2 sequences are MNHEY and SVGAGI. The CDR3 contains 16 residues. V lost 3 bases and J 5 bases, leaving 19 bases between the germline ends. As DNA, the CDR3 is TGTGCCAGCAGTTATTACCGGACGGTCGGGCTCGAGACCCAGTACTTC. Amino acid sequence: CASSYYRTVGLETQYF.

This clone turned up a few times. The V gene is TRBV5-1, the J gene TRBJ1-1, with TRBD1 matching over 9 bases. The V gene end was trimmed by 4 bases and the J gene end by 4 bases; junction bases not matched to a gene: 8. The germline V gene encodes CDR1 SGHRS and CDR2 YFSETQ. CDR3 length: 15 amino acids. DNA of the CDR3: TGCGCCAGCAGCCCGACAGGGGGAGGCATCACTGAAGCTTTCTTT. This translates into CASSPTGGGITEAFF.

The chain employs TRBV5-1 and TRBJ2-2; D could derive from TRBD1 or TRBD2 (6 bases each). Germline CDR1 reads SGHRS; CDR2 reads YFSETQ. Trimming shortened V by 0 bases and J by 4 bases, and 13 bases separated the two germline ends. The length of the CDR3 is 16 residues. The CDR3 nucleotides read TGCGCCAGCAGCTTGGTTGGGGGGCGAGGCACCGGGGAGCTGTTTTTT. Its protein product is CASSLVGGRGTGELFF.

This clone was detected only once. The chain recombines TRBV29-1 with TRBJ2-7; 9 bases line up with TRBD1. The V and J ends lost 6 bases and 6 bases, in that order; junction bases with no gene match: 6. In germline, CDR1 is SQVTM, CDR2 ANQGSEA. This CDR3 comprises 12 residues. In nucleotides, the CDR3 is TGCAGCGTGGAGGAGACAGGGGGCGAGCAGTACTTC. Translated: CSVEETGGEQYF.

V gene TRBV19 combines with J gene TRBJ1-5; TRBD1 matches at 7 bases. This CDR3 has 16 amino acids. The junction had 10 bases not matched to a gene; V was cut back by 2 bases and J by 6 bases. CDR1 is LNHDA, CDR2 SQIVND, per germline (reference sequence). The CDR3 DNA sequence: TGTGCCAGTAGTATAAGGGACAGCGGTGGGACTCAGCCCCAGCATTTT. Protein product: CASSIRDSGGTQPQHF.